These 27 T cell receptor beta chains came from one sample sequenced in a study of control samples from healthy donors and cancer patients. Assay used: immunoSEQ multiplex PCR; TCRdb lists only in-frame clones, some missing. The sample lists 170,000 or so clones; about 90% were seen once. What was sequenced was blood. The receptors derive from a woman between 50 and 59 years old in good health.

The chain combines TRBV10-3 with TRBJ1-1, with 8 bases lining up with TRBD1. The CDR3 is made up of 15 amino acids. Unmatched junction bases numbered 8, after V lost 6 bases and J lost 2 bases. Germline V gene lookup returns CDR1 ENHRY and CDR2 SYGVKD. The CDR3 DNA sequence: TGTGCCATCAGGAGGGGGACAGGCACTAACACTGAAGCTTTCTTT. Its protein is CAIRRGTGTNTEAFF.

A remark on this clone: The same CDR3 arises from other DNA sequences in this sample as well. The chain joins TRBV7-3 to TRBJ1-1; D gene unclear. The CDR3 runs to 13 residues. Germline CDR1 reads SGHTA; CDR2 reads FQGTGA. Trimming left V 0 bases short and J 1 base short, with 3 bases between. CDR3 bases: TGTGCCAGCAGCTTAACAGGGAACACTGAAGCTTTCTTT. Translating it yields CASSLTGNTEAFF.

This chain links TRBV19 with TRBJ1-2; no reliable D call. CDR3 size: 14 residues. Germline V gene sequence: CDR1 LNHDA, CDR2 SQIVND (reference sequence). V lost 5 bases to trimming and J lost 4 bases, with 14 bases between them. The CDR3 loop is CASSPGLQSYGYTF. The CDR3 coding sequence is TGTGCCAGTAGTCCCGGACTGCAAAGCTATGGCTACACCTTC.

The DNA for the CDR3 is TGTGCCGCGGGCCAGGGGCTCCTCTCTGGAAACACCATATATTTT. Amino acid sequence: CAAGQGLLSGNTIYF. The chain uses TRBV7-2 and TRBJ1-3, with D perhaps matching TRBD1 (6 bases). V lost 11 bases, J lost 0 bases, and 17 bases lay in between. CDR1 is SGHTA and CDR2 is FQGNSA in the germline V gene. The CDR3 has 15 amino acids.

The genes are TRBV3-1 (or the pseudogene TRBV3-2) and TRBJ1-1, with D maybe TRBD1 (6 bases). Trimming stripped 2 bases from V and 4 bases from J, with 17 bases between. CDR1 is LGHDT and CDR2 is YNNKEL in the germline V gene (reference sequence). The CDR3 loop spans 16 amino acids. CDR3 loop: CASSQLDSPRGTEAFF. CDR3 DNA: TGTGCCAGCAGCCAACTGGACAGCCCGAGGGGCACTGAAGCTTTCTTT.

This chain uses TRBV2 with TRBJ1-2, with D uncertain. Germline CDR1 is SNHLY and CDR2 is FYNNEI. Between the trimmed V and J ends, which lost 1 base and 4 bases, there was a span of 13 bases. The CDR3 runs to 15 residues. DNA for the CDR3: TGTGCCAGCAGTGAAGGCAATATGGGAGGCTATGGCTACACCTTC. This sequence encodes CASSEGNMGGYGYTF.

This chain connects TRBV11-2 to TRBJ1-4; TRBD1 agrees at 7 bases. Germline V lookup: CDR1 SGHAT, CDR2 FQNNGV. The CDR3 covers 14 residues. V lost 5 bases to trimming and J lost 4 bases; unmatched junction nucleotides: 4. CDR3 coding DNA: TGTGCCAGCAGCCTGGGACAGATTAATGAAAAACTGTTTTTT. Translation: CASSLGQINEKLFF.

This rearrangement joins TRBV18 to TRBJ2-7, with 8 bases matching TRBD1. This CDR3 has 12 amino acids. Germline CDR1 and CDR2: KGHSH and LQKENI. With 4 bases clipped from V and 6 bases from J, the junction kept 2 bases outside the gene matches. The chain's CDR3 is CASSLTGAEQYF. The CDR3 nucleotides are TGTGCCAGCTCACTGACAGGGGCCGAGCAGTACTTC.

The chain joins TRBV4-3 to TRBJ1-6; no clear D. V was trimmed by 0 bases and J by 4 bases, leaving 13 bases between them. Per the germline V gene, CDR1 is LGHNA and CDR2 is YSLEER. CDR3 size: 17 residues. The CDR3 protein is CASSQDDGLGYNSPLHF. The CDR3 bases are TGCGCCAGCAGCCAAGACGACGGGTTAGGGTATAATTCACCCCTCCACTTT.

The V call is TRBV18, the J call TRBJ1-1, with D uncertain. The CDR3 contains 15 residues. Germline CDR1 and CDR2: KGHSH and LQKENI. Trimming took off 5 bases at V and 0 bases at J, with 13 bases between the two ends. The CDR3 DNA sequence: TGTGCCAGCTCAATTAGGACCCTCATGAACACTGAAGCTTTCTTT. It codes for CASSIRTLMNTEAFF.

V and J are TRBV24-1 and TRBJ2-3, with 9 bases lining up with TRBD1. Germline V gene lookup returns CDR1 KGHDR and CDR2 SFDVKD. Trimming removed 1 base from V and 3 bases from J; junction bases left unmatched: 4. This CDR3 spans 16 amino acids. CDR3 in amino acids: CATSDLRTGETDTQYF. The CDR3 nucleotides read TGTGCCACCAGTGATTTAAGGACAGGGGAAACAGATACGCAGTATTTT.

The chain employs TRBV9 and TRBJ1-5; no reliable D call. There are 15 residues in the CDR3. Trimming took off 2 bases at V and 11 bases at J, with 20 bases between the two ends. Germline CDR1 SGDLS, CDR2 YYNGEE. In DNA, the CDR3 is TGTGCCAGCAGCGTTGCAGGTTCTCTTAACGCAGCCCAGCATTTT. Protein sequence: CASSVAGSLNAAQHF. Looking up the rest from reference TRBV9 and TRBJ1-5 gives the full variable domain: DSGVTQTPKHLITATGQRVTLRCSPRSGDLSVYWYQQSLDQGLQFLIQYYNGEERAKGNILERFSAQQFPDLHSELNLSSLELGDSALYFCASSVAGSLNAAQHFGDGTRLSIL.

This rearrangement joins TRBV1 to TRBJ1-4. TRBV1 corresponds to a pseudogene. This CDR3 comprises 17 residues. CDR3: CTSSQSGILATNEKLFF. The DNA of the CDR3 is TGCACCAGCAGCCAAAGTGGGATACTGGCAACTAATGAAAAACTGTTTTTT.

J is TRBJ1-6 and V is TRBV15; TRBD1 is a possible D gene (6 bases). Trimming took off 0 bases at V and 5 bases at J, with 11 bases between the two ends. The CDR3 sequence is 16 residues long. Germline values: CDR1 LNHNV, CDR2 YYDKDF (reference sequence). CDR3 region: CATSRDLAGDNSPLHF. CDR3 bases: TGTGCCACCAGCAGAGATCTTGCAGGGGATAATTCACCCCTCCACTTT.

This clone was seen only once. The rearrangement links TRBV27 to TRBJ1-2, with a tentative D call TRBD1 (5 bases). V gave up 0 bases and J gave up 4 bases, with 9 bases separating them. This CDR3 region has 14 residues. Germline loops: CDR1 MNHEY, CDR2 SMNVEV (reference sequence). The CDR3 bases are TGTGCCAGCAGTTTATCGCCAGGGACCTATGGCTACACCTTC. It specifies CASSLSPGTYGYTF.

The rearrangement joins TRBV5-1 to TRBJ2-3; D gene ambiguous. V shed 6 bases and J shed 1 base, with 12 bases lying between them. CDR1 is SGHRS, CDR2 YFSETQ, per germline. This CDR3 has 14 amino acids. CDR3 amino acids: CASTPLRGTDTQYF. The DNA for the CDR3 is TGCGCCAGCACCCCGCTTAGGGGCACAGATACGCAGTATTTT.

The chain has TRBV4-3 and TRBJ1-5; D gene ambiguous. V shed 0 bases and J shed 3 bases, with 6 bases lying between them. Germline V gene data show CDR1 as LGHNA and CDR2 as YSLEER. The CDR3 length is 14 residues. The CDR3 sequence: CASSQEQLNQPQHF. CDR3 DNA: TGCGCCAGCAGCCAAGAGCAGCTCAATCAGCCCCAGCATTTT.

This chain uses TRBV27 with TRBJ1-1, with D tentatively TRBD1 (5 bases). V lost 6 bases to trimming and J lost 4 bases, with 21 bases between them. This CDR3 contains 16 residues. Germline V CDR1 and CDR2: MNHEY, SMNVEV (reference sequence). CDR3 in DNA: TGTGCCAGCAGAGATTCGGGGACGGCGGGTTTCACTGAAGCTTTCTTT. This sequence encodes CASRDSGTAGFTEAFF.

Only one count was recorded for this clone. The chain combines TRBV28 with TRBJ2-4; 8 bases match TRBD1. The V gene end was trimmed by 6 bases and the J gene end by 8 bases; junction bases not matched to a gene: 15. Looked up from germline, CDR1 is MDHEN and CDR2 is SYDVKM. The CDR3 loop spans 16 amino acids. The CDR3 sequence is CASSHLFGRGPDIQYF. The CDR3 region has the DNA TGTGCCAGCAGCCACCTTTTTGGCAGGGGGCCCGACATTCAGTACTTC.

The rearrangement links TRBV5-4 to TRBJ2-3; D gene unclear. CDR1 SGHNT and CDR2 YYREEE come from the germline V gene (reference sequence). V was cut by 2 bases and J by 3 bases, with 13 bases left in between. The CDR3 contains 15 residues. CDR3 sequence reads: CASSFGRDGTDTQYF. DNA of the CDR3: TGTGCCAGCAGCTTTGGTCGTGACGGGACAGATACGCAGTATTTT.

In this sample, this clone turned up once. The chain recombines TRBV12-2 with TRBJ2-7; the D call of TRBD1 is as the table states it, not checked on the DNA. TRBV12-2 is annotated as a pseudogene. The CDR3 is made up of 15 amino acids. This chain's CDR3 is CASRLATGAPYEQYF. The CDR3 DNA reads as TGTGCAAGTCGCTTAGCTACAGGGGCCCCCTACGAGCAGTACTTC.

The chain joins TRBV5-6 to TRBJ2-3; D is unresolved. V was shortened by 4 bases and J by 0 bases, with 9 bases between the two germline ends. This CDR3 has 14 amino acids. The germline CDR1 and CDR2 sequences are SGHDT and YYEEEE. The CDR3 sequence: CASSLLSSTDTQYF. As DNA, the CDR3 is TGTGCCAGCAGCCTGCTTTCGAGCACAGATACGCAGTATTTT.

The chain is built from TRBV5-6 and TRBJ2-2, with D unresolved. V was clipped by 5 bases and J by 1 base, with 9 bases between them. This CDR3 region has 14 residues. Germline CDR1 and CDR2: SGHDT and YYEEEE. The CDR3 DNA is TGTGCCAGCAGGGTCTCTGGGAACACCGGGGAGCTGTTTTTT. Amino acid sequence: CASRVSGNTGELFF.

This chain uses TRBV5-8 with TRBJ1-5; D gene ambiguous. CDR1 is SGHTS, CDR2 YDEGEE, per germline. V lost 0 bases, J lost 5 bases, and 12 bases lay in between. This CDR3 is built from 15 residues. The chain's CDR3 is CASSLGGLNHQPQHF. CDR3 coding DNA: TGTGCCAGCAGCTTGGGCGGACTCAACCATCAGCCCCAGCATTTT. The whole variable domain, filled in from reference TRBV5-8 and TRBJ1-5, reads EAGVTQSPTHLIKTRGQQATLRCSPISGHTSVYWYQQALGLGLQFLLWYDEGEERNRGNFPPRFSGRQFPNYSSELNVNALELEDSALYLCASSLGGLNHQPQHFGDGTRLSIL.

The chain employs TRBV28 and TRBJ1-6; the D is unclear. V lost 7 bases and J lost 10, with 8 bases in between. The CDR3 contains 11 residues. Per the germline V gene, CDR1 is MDHEN and CDR2 is SYDVKM. CDR3 sequence reads: CASMEESPLHF. The DNA for the CDR3 is TGTGCCAGCATGGAGGAATCACCCCTCCACTTT.

This clone was detected only once. The chain links TRBV10-1 to TRBJ1-6; 12 bases fit TRBD1. The CDR3 covers 18 residues. CDR1 and CDR2 (germline): WNHNN, SYGVQD (reference sequence). V lost 0 bases, J lost 9 bases, and 9 bases stayed unmatched. The CDR3 here is CASSESRDRGRGGSPLHF. In DNA form, the CDR3 reads TGCGCCAGCAGTGAGTCTCGGGACAGGGGGCGAGGAGGTTCACCCCTCCACTTT.

The V and J genes are TRBV5-6 and TRBJ2-1; a possible D gene is TRBD1 (5 bases). V was shortened by 4 bases and J by 8 bases, with 13 bases between the two germline ends. The CDR3 is 13 residues long. Germline V gene data show CDR1 as SGHDT and CDR2 as YYEEEE. The CDR3, as DNA: TGTGCCAGCAGCCTGCGCAGGGCTGATGAGCAGTTCTTC. This encodes CASSLRRADEQFF. Based on the CDR3 plus reference TRBV5-6 and TRBJ2-1, the full variable domain is DAGVTQSPTHLIKTRGQQVTLRCSPKSGHDTVSWYQQALGQGPQFIFQYYEEEERQRGNFPDRFSGHQFPNYSSELNVNALLLGDSALYLCASSLRRADEQFFGPGTRLTVL.